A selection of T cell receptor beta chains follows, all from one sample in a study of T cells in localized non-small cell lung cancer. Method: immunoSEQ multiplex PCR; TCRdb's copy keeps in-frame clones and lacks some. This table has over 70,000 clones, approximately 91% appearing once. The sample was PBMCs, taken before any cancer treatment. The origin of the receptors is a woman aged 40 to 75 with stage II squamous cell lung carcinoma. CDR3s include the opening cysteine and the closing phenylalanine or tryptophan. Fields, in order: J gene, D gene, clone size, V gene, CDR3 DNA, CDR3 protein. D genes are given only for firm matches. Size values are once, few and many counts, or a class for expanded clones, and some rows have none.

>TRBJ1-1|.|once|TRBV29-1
TGCAGCGTCGATCTTTCGATCGGGGGCGTTGTTTTCTTT
CSVDLSIGGVVFF
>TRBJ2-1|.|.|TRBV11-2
TGTGCCAGCAGCCTGCCCTGGACTGGGCTTTACAATGAGCAGTTCTTC
CASSLPWTGLYNEQFF
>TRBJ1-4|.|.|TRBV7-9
TGTGCCAGCAGCTTAGAAGGGGCCTTAAGTGAAAAACTGTTTTTT
CASSLEGALSEKLFF
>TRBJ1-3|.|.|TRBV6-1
TGTGCCAGCAGTGAAGCCCGGGAGGGCAGGAGCTCTGGAAACACCATATATTTT
CASSEAREGRSSGNTIYF
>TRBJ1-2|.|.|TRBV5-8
TGTGCCAGCAGCTTCAACTATGGCTACACCTTC
CASSFNYGYTF
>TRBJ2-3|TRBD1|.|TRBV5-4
TGTGCCAGCAGCTCGACAGGGGGCACAGATACGCAGTATTTT
CASSSTGGTDTQYF
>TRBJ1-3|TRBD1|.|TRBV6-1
TGTGCCAGCAGTGACGCCGGGACAGCTGGAAACACCATATATTTT
CASSDAGTAGNTIYF
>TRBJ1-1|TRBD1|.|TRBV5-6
TGTGCCAGCAGCGGGACAGGGGGGAACACTGAAGCTTTCTTT
CASSGTGGNTEAFF
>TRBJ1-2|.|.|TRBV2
TGTGCCAGCAGCCCCACTGAGGGTAACTATGGCTACACCTTC
CASSPTEGNYGYTF
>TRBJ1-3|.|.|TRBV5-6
TGTGCCAGCAGCTTGGTCGGGACCCAGCGCACCATATATTTT
CASSLVGTQRTIYF
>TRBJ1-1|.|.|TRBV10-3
TGTGCCATCAGTGGGGGGAACACTGAAGCTTTCTTT
CAISGGNTEAFF
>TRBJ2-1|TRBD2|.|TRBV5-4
TGTGCCAGCAGCTGGACTAGCGGGAAAGTTAACAATGAGCAGTTCTTC
CASSWTSGKVNNEQFF
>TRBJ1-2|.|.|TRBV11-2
TGTGCCAGCAGCTCCATTGACCAGGGGAAGTATGGCTACACCTTC
CASSSIDQGKYGYTF
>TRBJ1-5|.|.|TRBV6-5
TGTGCCAGCAGCTCCAGGGTGGACGGCAATCAGCCCCAGCATTTT
CASSSRVDGNQPQHF
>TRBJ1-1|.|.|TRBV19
TGTGCCAGTAGTCTGACAGCTCCACCCGCGGACACTGAAGCTTTCTTT
CASSLTAPPADTEAFF
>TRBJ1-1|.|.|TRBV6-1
TGTGCCAGCAGTGAAAGGGGAGGCACTGAAGCTTTCTTT
CASSERGGTEAFF
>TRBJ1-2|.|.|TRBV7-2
TGTGCCAGCAGCTCATCAACAGGGATGGCGGAGTACACCTTC
CASSSSTGMAEYTF
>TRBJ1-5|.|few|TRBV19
TGTGCCAGTAGTATGGGGGGTTATAGCAATCAGCCCCAGCATTTT
CASSMGGYSNQPQHF
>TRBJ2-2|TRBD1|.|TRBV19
TGTGCCAGTAGTATTCGGGACAGGGCAAACGGGGAGCTGTTTTTT
CASSIRDRANGELFF
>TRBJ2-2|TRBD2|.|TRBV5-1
TGCGCCAGCAGCTTGGGAATATGGGCCGGACTAGCGGGGCCCGGGGAGCTGTTTTTT
CASSLGIWAGLAGPGELFF
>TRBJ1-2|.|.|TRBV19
TGTGCCAGTAGTCGTAGGGAGTCGGGAAACTATGGCTACACCTTC
CASSRRESGNYGYTF
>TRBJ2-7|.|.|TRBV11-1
TGTGCCAGCAGCGCGCGCGACCTCCGGGACTGGACGTACGAGCAGTACTTC
CASSARDLRDWTYEQYF
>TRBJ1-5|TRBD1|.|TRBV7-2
TGTGCCAGCAGCTTGGGACAGGGGATCTCGCCCCAGCATTTT
CASSLGQGISPQHF
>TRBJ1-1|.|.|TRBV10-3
TGTGCCATCAGTGAGTCGCACAGGGAGAGGACTGAAGCTTTCTTT
CAISESHRERTEAFF
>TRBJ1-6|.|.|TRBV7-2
TGTGCCAGCAGCTTAGAGGGACCTTATAATTCACCCCTCCACTTT
CASSLEGPYNSPLHF
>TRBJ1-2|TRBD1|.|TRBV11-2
TGTGCCAGCAGCCGGACAGGGAACTATGGCTACACCTTC
CASSRTGNYGYTF
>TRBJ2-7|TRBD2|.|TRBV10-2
TGCGCCAGCAGTGCTGGATCGGGACTAGCGGGAGATAGGAACTTC
CASSAGSGLAGDRNF
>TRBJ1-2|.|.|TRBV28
TGTGCCAGCAGTGCCCCCCCGGCAATAGGCTACACCTTC
CASSAPPAIGYTF
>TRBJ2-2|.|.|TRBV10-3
TGTGCCATCAGTGGGGGGGCCAGCACCGGGGAGCTGTTTTTT
CAISGGASTGELFF
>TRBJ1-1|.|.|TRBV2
TGTGCCAGCAGTGAAGCGCTTCTGAGGAACACTGAAGCTTTCTTT
CASSEALLRNTEAFF
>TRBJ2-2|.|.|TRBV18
TGTGCCAGCTCATCGGACAGGGGCCTAGCGGGAGTACAGACCGGGGAGCTGTTTTTT
CASSSDRGLAGVQTGELFF
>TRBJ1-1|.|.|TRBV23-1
TGCGCCAGCAGTCCTGGGGGGTCGTTGAACACTGAAGCTTTCTTT
CASSPGGSLNTEAFF
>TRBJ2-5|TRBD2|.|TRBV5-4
TGTGCCAGCAGCTTGGGTGCTAGCGGGGGACAAGAGACCCAGTACTTC
CASSLGASGGQETQYF
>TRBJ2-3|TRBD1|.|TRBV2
TGTGCCAGCAGGGAAGGGGGCGAGGGAGATACGCAGTATTTT
CASREGGEGDTQYF
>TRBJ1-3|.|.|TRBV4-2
TGTGCCAGCAGCCAAGAGGCCGGGGCTGGCGTCACCATATATTTT
CASSQEAGAGVTIYF
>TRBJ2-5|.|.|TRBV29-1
TGCAGCGCTCAAGACTGGCAGGGCGACGAGACCCAGTACTTC
CSAQDWQGDETQYF
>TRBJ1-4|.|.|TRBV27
TGTGCCAGCTCTCGGGGATCCCTGTCCGAAAAACTGTTTTTT
CASSRGSLSEKLFF
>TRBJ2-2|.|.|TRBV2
TGTGCCAGCCGCCCGGAGGACAGATCTAACACCGGGGAGCTGTTTTTT
CASRPEDRSNTGELFF
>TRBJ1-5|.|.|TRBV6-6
TGTGCCAGCAGTTACCTCCAGGGGTATCAGCCCCAGCATTTT
CASSYLQGYQPQHF
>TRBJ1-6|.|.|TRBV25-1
TGTGCCAGCAGCCCAGAGGGGAGCTCCTATAATTCACCCCTCCACTTT
CASSPEGSSYNSPLHF
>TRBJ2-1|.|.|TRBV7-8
TGTGCCAGCAGCTTAGAAGGCCTCTACAATGAGCAGTTCTTC
CASSLEGLYNEQFF
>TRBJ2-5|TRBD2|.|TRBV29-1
TGCAGCGGAGACGGGGGGGGAGAGACCCAGTACTTC
CSGDGGGETQYF
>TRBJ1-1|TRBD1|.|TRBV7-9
TGTGCCAGCACCTCGGACAGGGGAATAGGGGGCACTGAAGCTTTCTTT
CASTSDRGIGGTEAFF
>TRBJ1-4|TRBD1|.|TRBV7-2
TGTGCCAGCAGCGCCAACAGGGGGAGGAATGAAAAACTGTTTTTT
CASSANRGRNEKLFF
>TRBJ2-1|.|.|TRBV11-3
TGTGCCAGCAGCGCCCGACTAGACAATGAGCAGTTCTTC
CASSARLDNEQFF
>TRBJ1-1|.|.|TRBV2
TGTGCCAGCAGGCAACGGGGTATAACTGAAGCTTTCTTT
CASRQRGITEAFF